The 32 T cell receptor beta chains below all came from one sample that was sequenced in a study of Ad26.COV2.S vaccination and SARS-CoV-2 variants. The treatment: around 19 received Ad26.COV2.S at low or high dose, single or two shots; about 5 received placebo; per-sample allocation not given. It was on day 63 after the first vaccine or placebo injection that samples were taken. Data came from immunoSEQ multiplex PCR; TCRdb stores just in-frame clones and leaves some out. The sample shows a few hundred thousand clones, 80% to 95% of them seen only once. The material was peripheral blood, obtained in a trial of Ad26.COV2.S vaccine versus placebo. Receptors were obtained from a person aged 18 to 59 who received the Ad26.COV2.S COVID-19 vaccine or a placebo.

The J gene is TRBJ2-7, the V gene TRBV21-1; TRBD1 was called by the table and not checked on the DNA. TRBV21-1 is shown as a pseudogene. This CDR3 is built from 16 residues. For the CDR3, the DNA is TGTGCCATCAGCAAAGGGGAGGGACAGGATCGCCACGAGCAGTACTTC. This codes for CAISKGEGQDRHEQYF.

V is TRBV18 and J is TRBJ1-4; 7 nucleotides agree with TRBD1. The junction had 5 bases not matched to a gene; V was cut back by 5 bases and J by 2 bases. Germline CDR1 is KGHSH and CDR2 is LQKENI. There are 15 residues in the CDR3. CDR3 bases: TGTGCCAGCTCAACTGCGGGACAGACTAATGAAAAACTGTTTTTT. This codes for CASSTAGQTNEKLFF.

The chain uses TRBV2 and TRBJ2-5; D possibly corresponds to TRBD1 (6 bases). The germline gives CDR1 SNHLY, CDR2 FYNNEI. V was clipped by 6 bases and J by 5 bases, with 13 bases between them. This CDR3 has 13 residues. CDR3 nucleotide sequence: TGTGCCAGCAGGGTCGCAGGGGTCGAGACCCAGTACTTC. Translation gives CASRVAGVETQYF.

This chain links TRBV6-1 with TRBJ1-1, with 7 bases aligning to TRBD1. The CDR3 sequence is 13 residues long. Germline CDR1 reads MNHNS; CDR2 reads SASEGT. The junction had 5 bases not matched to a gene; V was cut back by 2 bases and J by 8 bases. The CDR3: CASSERQGVEAFF. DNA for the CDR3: TGTGCCAGCAGTGAAAGACAGGGAGTAGAAGCTTTCTTT.

Here the CDR3 DNA reads TGTGCCACCCAGGGGGACAGGGTATACGAGCAGTACTTC. Translating gives CATQGDRVYEQYF. The gene calls are TRBV10-3 and TRBJ2-7; 9 positions match TRBD1. The V gene end was trimmed by 10 bases and the J gene end by 4 bases; junction bases not matched to a gene: 8. This CDR3 contains 13 residues. The germline CDR1 and CDR2 sequences are ENHRY and SYGVKD.

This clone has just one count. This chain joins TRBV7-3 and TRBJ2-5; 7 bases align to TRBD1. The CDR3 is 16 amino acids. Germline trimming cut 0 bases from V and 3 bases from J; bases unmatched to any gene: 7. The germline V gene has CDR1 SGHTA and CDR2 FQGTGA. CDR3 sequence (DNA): TGTGCCAGCAGCTTAACAGCAGGGGGTCCTGAAGAGACCCAGTACTTC. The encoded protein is CASSLTAGGPEETQYF.

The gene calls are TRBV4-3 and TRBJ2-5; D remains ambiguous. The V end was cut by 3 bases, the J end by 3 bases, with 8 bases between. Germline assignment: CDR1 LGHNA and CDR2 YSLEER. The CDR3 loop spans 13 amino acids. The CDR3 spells CASSQVQEETQYF. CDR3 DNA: TGCGCCAGCAGCCAGGTACAAGAAGAGACCCAGTACTTC.

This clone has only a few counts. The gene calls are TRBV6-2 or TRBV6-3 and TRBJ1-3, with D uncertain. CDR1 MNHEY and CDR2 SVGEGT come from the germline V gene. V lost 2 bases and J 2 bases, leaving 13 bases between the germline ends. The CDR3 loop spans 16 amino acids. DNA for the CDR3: TGTGCCAGCAGTTACAGTGGTCCGGTGGCTGGAAACACCATATATTTT. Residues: CASSYSGPVAGNTIYF.

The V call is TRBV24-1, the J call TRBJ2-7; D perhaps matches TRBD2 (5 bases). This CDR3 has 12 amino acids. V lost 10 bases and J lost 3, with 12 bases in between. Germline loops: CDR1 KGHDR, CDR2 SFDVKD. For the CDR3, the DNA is TGTGCCACTTATCGAGGGTGCTACGAGCAGTACTTC. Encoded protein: CATYRGCYEQYF.

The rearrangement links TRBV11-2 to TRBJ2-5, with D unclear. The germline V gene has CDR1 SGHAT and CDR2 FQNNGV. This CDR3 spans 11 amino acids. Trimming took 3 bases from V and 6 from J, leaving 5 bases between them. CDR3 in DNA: TGTGCCAGCAGCTTCGAAAAGACCCAGTACTTC. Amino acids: CASSFEKTQYF.

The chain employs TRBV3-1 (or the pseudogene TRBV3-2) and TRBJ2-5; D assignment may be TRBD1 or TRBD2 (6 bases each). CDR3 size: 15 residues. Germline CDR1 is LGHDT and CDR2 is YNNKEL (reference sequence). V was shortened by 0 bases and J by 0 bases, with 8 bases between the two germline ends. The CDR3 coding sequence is TGTGCCAGCAGCCAAGAAGGGGGGTACCAAGAGACCCAGTACTTC. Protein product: CASSQEGGYQETQYF.

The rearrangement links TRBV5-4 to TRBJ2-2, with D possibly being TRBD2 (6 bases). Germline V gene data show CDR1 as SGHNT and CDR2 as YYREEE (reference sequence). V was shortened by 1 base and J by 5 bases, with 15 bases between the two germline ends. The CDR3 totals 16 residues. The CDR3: CASSLHTGLLTGELFF. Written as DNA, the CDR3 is TGTGCCAGCAGCTTGCATACGGGACTCCTTACCGGGGAGCTGTTTTTT.

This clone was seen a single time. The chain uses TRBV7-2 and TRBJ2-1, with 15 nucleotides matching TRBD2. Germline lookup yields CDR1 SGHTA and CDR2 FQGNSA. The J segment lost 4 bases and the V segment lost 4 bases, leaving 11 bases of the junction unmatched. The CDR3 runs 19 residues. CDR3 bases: TGTGCCAGCAGCTACGAGCCGGGACTAGCGGGAGGAGCGTACAATGAGCAGTTCTTC. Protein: CASSYEPGLAGGAYNEQFF.

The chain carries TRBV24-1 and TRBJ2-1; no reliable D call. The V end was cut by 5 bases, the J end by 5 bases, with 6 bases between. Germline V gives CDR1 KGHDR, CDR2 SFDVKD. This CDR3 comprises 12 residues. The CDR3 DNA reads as TGTGCCACCAGTGGGACCGACAATGAGCAGTTCTTC. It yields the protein CATSGTDNEQFF.

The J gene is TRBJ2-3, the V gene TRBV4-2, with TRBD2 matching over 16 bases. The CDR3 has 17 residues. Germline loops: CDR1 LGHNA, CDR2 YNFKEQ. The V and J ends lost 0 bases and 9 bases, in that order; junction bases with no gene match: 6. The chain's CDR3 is CASSQESGTSGRVTQYF. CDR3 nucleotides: TGTGCCAGCAGCCAAGAATCCGGGACTAGCGGGAGGGTAACGCAGTATTTT.

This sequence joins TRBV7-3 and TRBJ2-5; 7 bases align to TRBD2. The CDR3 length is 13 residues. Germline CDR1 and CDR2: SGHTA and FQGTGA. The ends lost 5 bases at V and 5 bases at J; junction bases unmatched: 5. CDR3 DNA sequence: TGTGCCAGCAGCCAGCGGGATTCGGAGACCCAGTACTTC. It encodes CASSQRDSETQYF.

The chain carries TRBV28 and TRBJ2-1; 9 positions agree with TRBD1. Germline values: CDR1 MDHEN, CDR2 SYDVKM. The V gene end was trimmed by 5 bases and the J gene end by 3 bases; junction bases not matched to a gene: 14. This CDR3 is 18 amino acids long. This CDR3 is CASSETGGRGKNYNEQFF. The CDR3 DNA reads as TGTGCCAGCAGTGAAACAGGGGGCCGCGGGAAAAACTACAATGAGCAGTTCTTC.

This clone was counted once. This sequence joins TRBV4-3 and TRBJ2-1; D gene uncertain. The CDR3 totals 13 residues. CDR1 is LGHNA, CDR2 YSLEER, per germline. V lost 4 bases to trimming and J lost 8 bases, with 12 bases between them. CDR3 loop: CASSPSPGDEQFF. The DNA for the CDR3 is TGCGCCAGCAGCCCCTCCCCTGGCGATGAGCAGTTCTTC.

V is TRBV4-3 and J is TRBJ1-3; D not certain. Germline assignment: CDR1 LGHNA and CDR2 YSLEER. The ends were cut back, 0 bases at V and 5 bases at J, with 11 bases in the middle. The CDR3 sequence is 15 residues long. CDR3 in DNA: TGCGCCAGCAGCCAAGATGGATGGACTCGAAACACCATATATTTT. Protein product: CASSQDGWTRNTIYF.

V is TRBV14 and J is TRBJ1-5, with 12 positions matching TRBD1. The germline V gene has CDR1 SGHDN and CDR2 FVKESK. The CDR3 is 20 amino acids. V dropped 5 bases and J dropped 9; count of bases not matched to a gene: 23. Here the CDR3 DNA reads TGTGCCAGCAGCGAACGCACTACCTTCCGGGACAGGGGGCTCCTGCGGCCCCAGCATTTT. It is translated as CASSERTTFRDRGLLRPQHF.

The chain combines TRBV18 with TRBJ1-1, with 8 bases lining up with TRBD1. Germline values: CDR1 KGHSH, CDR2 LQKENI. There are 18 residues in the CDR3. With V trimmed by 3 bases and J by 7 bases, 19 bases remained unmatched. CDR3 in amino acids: CASSPSEDLQGAQDEAFF. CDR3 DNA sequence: TGTGCCAGCTCACCCTCTGAGGATTTGCAGGGGGCGCAGGATGAAGCTTTCTTT.

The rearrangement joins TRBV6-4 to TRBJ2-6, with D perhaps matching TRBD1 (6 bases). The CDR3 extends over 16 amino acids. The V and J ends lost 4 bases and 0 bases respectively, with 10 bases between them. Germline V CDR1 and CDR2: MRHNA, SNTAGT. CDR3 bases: TGTGCCAGCAGTGCGATAGGGGGCTCTGGGGCCAACGTCCTGACTTTC. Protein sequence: CASSAIGGSGANVLTF.

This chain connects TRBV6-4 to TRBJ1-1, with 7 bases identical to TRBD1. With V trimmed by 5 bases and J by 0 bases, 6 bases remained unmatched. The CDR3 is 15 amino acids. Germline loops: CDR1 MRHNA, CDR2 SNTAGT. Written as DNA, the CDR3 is TGTGCCAGCAGTCAGGACAGGTTCATGAACACTGAAGCTTTCTTT. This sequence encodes CASSQDRFMNTEAFF.

CDR3 DNA sequence: TGCAGTGCTAGATCGGTCGATACCCAGTACTTC. Protein: CSARSVDTQYF. The chain has TRBV20-1 and TRBJ2-5; D gene ambiguous. Trimming took off 2 bases at V and 8 bases at J, with 9 bases between the two ends. The CDR3 has 11 amino acids. The germline V gene has CDR1 DFQATT and CDR2 SNEGSKA (reference sequence).

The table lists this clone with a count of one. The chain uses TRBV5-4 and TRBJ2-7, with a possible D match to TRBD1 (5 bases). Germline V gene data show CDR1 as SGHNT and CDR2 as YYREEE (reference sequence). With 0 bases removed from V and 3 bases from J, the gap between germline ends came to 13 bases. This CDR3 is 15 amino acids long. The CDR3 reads CASSLGRQSLYEQYF. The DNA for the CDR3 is TGTGCCAGCAGCTTGGGTCGACAGAGCCTCTACGAGCAGTACTTC.

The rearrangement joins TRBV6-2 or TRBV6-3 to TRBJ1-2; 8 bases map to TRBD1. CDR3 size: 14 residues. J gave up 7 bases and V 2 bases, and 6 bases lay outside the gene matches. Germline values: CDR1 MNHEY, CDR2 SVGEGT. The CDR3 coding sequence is TGTGCCAGCAGTTACGACAGGGGCTTAGGTGGCTACACCTTC. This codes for CASSYDRGLGGYTF.

Here the CDR3 DNA reads TGTGCCAGCAGTGAAGCGTTTGCAGGAGTCTCCTACGAGCAGTACTTC. It codes for CASSEAFAGVSYEQYF. The J gene is TRBJ2-7, the V gene TRBV6-1, with unresolved D. The length of the CDR3 is 16 residues. Germline CDR1 is MNHNS and CDR2 is SASEGT. V lost 0 bases and J 0 bases, leaving 12 bases between the germline ends.

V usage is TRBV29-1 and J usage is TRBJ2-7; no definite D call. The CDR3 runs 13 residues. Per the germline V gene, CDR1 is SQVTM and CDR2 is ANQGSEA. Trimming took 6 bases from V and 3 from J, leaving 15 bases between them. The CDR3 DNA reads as TGCAGCGTCGCCTCAGGCAGGCACTACGAGCAGTACTTC. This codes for CSVASGRHYEQYF.

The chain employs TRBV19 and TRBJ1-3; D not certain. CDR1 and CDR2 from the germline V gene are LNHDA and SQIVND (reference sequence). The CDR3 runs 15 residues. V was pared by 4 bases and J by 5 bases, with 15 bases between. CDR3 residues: CASSTGEGVRNTIYF. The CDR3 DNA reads TGTGCCAGTAGTACGGGAGAGGGTGTTCGAAACACCATATATTTT.

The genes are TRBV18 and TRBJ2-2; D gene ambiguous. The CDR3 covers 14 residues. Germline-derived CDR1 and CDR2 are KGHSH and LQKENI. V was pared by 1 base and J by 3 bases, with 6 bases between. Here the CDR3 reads CASSPLQYTGELFF. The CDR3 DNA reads TGTGCCAGCTCACCACTGCAGTACACCGGGGAGCTGTTTTTT.

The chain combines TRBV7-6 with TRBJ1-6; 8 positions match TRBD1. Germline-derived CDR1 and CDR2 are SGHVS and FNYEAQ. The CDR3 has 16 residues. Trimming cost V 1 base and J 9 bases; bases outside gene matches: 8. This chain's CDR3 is CASSLDPGGAGSPLHF. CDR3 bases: TGTGCCAGCAGCTTAGATCCAGGGGGCGCGGGTTCACCCCTCCACTTT.

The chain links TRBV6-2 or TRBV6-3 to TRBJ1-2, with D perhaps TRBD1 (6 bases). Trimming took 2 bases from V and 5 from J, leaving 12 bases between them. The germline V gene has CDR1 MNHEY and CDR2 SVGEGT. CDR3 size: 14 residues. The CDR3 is CASSYAVQGYGYTF. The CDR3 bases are TGTGCCAGCAGTTACGCCGTACAGGGTTATGGCTACACCTTC.